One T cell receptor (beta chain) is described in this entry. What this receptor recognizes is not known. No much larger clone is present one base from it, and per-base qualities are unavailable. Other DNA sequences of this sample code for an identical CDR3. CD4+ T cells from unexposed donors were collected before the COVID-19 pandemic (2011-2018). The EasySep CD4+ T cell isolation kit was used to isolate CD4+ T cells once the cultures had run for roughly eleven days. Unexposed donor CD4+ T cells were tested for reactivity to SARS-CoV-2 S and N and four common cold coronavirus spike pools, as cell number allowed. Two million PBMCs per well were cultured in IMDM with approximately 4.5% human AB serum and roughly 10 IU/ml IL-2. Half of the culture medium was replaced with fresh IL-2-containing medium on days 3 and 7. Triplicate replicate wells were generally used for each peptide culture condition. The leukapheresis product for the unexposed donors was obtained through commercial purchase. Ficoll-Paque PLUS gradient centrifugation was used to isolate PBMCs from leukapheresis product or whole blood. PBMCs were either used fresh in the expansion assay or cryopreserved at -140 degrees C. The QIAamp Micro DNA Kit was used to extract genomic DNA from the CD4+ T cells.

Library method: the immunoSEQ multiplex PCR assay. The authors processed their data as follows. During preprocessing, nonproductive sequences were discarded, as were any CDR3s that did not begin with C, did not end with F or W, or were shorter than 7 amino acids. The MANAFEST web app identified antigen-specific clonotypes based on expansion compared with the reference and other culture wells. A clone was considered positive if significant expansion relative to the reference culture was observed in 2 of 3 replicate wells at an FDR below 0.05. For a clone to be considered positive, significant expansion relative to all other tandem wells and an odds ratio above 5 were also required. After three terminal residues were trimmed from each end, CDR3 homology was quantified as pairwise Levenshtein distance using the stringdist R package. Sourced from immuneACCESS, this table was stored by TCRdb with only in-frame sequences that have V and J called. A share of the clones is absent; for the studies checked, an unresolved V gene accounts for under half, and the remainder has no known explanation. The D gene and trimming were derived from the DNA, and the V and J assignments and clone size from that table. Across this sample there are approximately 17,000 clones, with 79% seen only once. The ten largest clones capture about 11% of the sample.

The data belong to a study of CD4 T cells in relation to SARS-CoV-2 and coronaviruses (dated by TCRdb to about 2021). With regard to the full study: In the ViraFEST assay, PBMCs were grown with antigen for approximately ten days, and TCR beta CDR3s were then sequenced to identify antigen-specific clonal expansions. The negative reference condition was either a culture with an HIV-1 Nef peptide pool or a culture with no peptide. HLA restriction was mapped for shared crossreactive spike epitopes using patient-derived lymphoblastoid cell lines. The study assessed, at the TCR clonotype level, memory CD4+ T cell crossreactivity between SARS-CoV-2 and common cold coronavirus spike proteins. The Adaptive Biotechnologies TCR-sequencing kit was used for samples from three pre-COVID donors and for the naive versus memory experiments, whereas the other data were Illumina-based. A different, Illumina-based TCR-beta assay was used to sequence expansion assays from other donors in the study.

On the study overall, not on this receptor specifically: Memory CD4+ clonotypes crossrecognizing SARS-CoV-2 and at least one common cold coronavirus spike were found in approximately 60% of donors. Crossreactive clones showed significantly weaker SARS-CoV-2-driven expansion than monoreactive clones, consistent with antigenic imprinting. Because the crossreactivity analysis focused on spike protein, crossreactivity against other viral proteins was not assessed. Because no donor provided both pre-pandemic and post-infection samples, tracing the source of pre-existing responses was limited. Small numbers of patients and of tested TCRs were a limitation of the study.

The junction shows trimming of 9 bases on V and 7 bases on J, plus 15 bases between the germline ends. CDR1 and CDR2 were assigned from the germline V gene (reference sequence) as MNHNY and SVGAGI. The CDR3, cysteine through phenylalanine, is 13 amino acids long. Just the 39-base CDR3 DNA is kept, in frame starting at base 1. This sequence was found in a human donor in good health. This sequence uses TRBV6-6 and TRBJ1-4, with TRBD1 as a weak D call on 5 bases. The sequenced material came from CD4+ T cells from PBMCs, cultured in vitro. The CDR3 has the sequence CASSTGGVEKLFF. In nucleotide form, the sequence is TGTGCCAGTAGTACGGGGGGGGTTGAAAAACTGTTTTTT.